This TCR beta chain was recorded in a study of cytomegalovirus exposure and HLA in healthy donors (dated by TCRdb to about 2017). Study-wide context: According to an earlier analysis of 587 of the donors, roughly 180 million T cells yielded approximately 120 million unique TCR beta sequences and 276 Gb of sequence data. The study profiled the T cell repertoires of 550 to 700 subjects by immunosequencing and related them to cytomegalovirus serostatus. The genetic ancestry cluster associated with self-reported Caucasian donors included around four fifths of the approximately 430 genotyped donors. A later genetic analysis took genome-wide SNP genotypes for about 65% of the roughly 670 donors and used that subset as a discovery cohort. Alongside the repertoire data, information on donor age, sex, ethnicity and CMV serostatus was compiled. Besides the first cohort of 666 subjects, a separate validation cohort made up of 95 to 150 different subjects was used. Roughly 290 gigabases of sequencing data and about 92 million unique TCR sequences made up an early release that covered 500 to 650 HLA-typed donors. The study combined high-throughput TCR immunosequencing, statistical association of individual TCRs with disease status, and machine learning to predict cytomegalovirus infection status. Both class I and class II loci were covered by HLA typing, at four-digit resolution. Rather than drawing on any new phenotypic data, the later analysis identified candidate immune exposures from TCR beta sequences and the way those sequences occurred across donors. In a later analysis, previously published TCR beta repertoires from 600 to 850 donors were re-analyzed and high-resolution HLA genotyping was added so that TCR occurrence patterns could be studied. Several DR-DQ haplotypes were treated as single units for association and clustering because of strong linkage in the cohort. The study was designed to test whether signatures of past pathogen exposure could be identified by cataloging public T cell receptors. To decide whether each TCR beta V gene segment behaved as functional or pseudogenic, an earlier analysis of some 600 of the donors relied on high-throughput TCR beta sequencing. Typing coverage differed by locus: A, B, C, DRB1 and DQB1 were typed in roughly 629-630 donors, DQA1 in 522, DPA1 in 606, and DPB1 in approximately 450. Across about 370 genotyped donors of the cohort, an average of about 240,000 unique TCR beta nucleotide sequences per donor were sequenced, and around 19% of those sequences were non-productive. All discovery cohort repertoires had been generated using a single sequencing platform. Beyond this particular receptor, the publication reports: Linkage disequilibrium might explain the correlated functional status among segregating V segments, but an unknown experimental factor could not be ruled out. In a later analysis, the rate of TCR association differed among HLA loci, with DRB1 alleles having the most associated TCRs and HLA-C alleles having the fewest. Several of the top co-occurrence clusters appeared to be linked to parvovirus B19, influenza, CMV and Epstein-Barr virus, according to a later analysis. In this cohort, only TCR beta chains were sequenced, and detectable features were limited by the absence of alpha or paired-chain data. A cluster of highly shared sequence variants was judged likely to represent a technical artifact of the sequencing pipeline. A few of the identified cytomegalovirus-associated TCR beta chains were confirmed in vitro to be specific for cytomegalovirus antigens. Compared with the roughly 710-donor mean, donors in an Asian-associated ancestry cluster had fewer N-insertions in productive TCRs, according to a later genetic analysis. In a later analysis, HLA-associated TCR beta chains showed more clonal expansion and lower generation probabilities than non-associated chains that were equally common. For the cohort, immune exposure information was limited to CMV serostatus. In a later analysis, most CMV-associated TCR beta chains were found to appear HLA-restricted, with HLA associations seemingly driven largely by CMV exposure. Most TCR sequences were observed very rarely across donors, whereas some public TCRs were present in many individuals. The authors suggested that the approach could potentially be generalized to other disease states and immunological phenotypes. A further reported finding was that TCR beta sequences accurately predicted the HLA-A and HLA-B alleles for most subjects in the first cohort. In both the original and validation cohorts, the classifier was reported to diagnose cytomegalovirus status with high specificity and sensitivity. Around 16 rarely observed V segments, including chromosome 9 orphons, were excluded from the earlier analysis of a few hundred of the donors because counts were too low. A later analysis associated approximately 17,000 TCR beta sequences with specific HLA alleles at a false discovery rate of 0.05. In an earlier analysis of fewer than 700 of the donors, most TCR beta V segments appeared in productive rearrangements about 90% or about 30% of the time, broadly matching IMGT annotations. A total of about 180 TCR beta chains were listed by the study as associated with cytomegalovirus. Because some donors lacked HLA typing at each locus, the association tests relied only on the typed subset. Strong co-occurrence of HLA alleles, especially DR and DQ, made assigning TCR associations to individual alleles difficult. The presence/absence analyses assumed that sequencing depth was roughly uniform across donors, and that assumption may not be true. In a later genetic analysis, a missense DCLRE1C variant was associated with V-gene and J-gene trimming of TCR beta chains, and the association was replicated in an independent cohort.

A word on this clone: Its antigen is unknown. No quality values exist for individual bases; no much larger clone is one base distant. Distinct nucleotide sequences in the sample also encode this CDR3.

In total, 600 or so healthy bone marrow donors made up the cohort. At the time of sampling, every cohort member was nominally healthy, though immune exposures that went unrecorded were likely present. The donor was CMV seronegative and belonged to the group of around 400 seronegative cohort members. A peripheral blood sample was collected from each donor, and TCR beta sequencing was performed on peripheral blood mononuclear cells. Genomic DNA was extracted from the blood cell samples with the Qiagen DNeasy Blood Extraction Kit. Libraries were prepared through the immunoSEQ multiplex PCR assay. The multiplex PCR relied on a mix of 60 forward primers for TCR Vbeta segments and 13 reverse primers for TCR Jbeta segments. Amplification of the CDR3 region of rearranged TCR beta genes was performed with a multiplex PCR assay on genomic DNA. On the Illumina HiSeq System, the amplified TCR beta libraries were sequenced as 87-base-pair reads. Per the original workflow: In a later analysis, 77 million or so unique TCR beta chains were counted across the 650 to 700 repertoires, and approximately 11 million of these chains were shared by at least two donors. A nearest-neighbor algorithm error-corrected the raw reads and collapsed the reads into unique sequences, merging closely related sequences to remove PCR and sequencing errors. V, D and J gene segments were assigned by aligning CDR3 sequences to IMGT reference sequences. For a sequence to be retained, at least a six-nucleotide match to both a V gene segment and a J gene segment was required. A rearrangement was called productive if the CDR3 had no stop codons and remained in frame with V and J, and every other rearrangement was called non-productive. Following IMGT convention, CDR3 was defined as the stretch from the second conserved V-encoded cysteine up to the conserved J-encoded phenylalanine. Sequences without an unambiguous match to a single V gene segment were excluded from the earlier analysis of a few hundred of the donors. An earlier analysis of approximately 590 of the donors classified V segments as functional when productive rearrangements were above 56.7% and as segregating when the standard deviation between donors was above 5%. A statistical classification framework was built for diagnosing cytomegalovirus status from the catalog of TCR beta chain sequences. A later analysis assigned V and J genes by comparing TCR nucleotide sequences with IMGT/GENE-DB human TR gene sequences. Using the TCRdist pipeline, a later analysis assigned CDR3 sequences along with most-parsimonious VDJ recombination scenarios. In a later analysis, each TCR beta chain was defined by its CDR3 amino acid sequence together with its V-gene family, and reads without a unique V-gene family were excluded. A later analysis removed 500 to 650 highly shared, low-generation-probability nucleotide sequences to deal with suspected cross-contamination and a sequencing artifact. In a later analysis, a clonal expansion index was calculated for each public chain from normalized within-repertoire ranks of inferred template counts. A later analysis computed generation probabilities with a VDJ recombination model fitted to out-of-frame rearrangements, and checked the results against IGoR. In a later analysis, hypergeometric tests were used to score TCR-TCR, TCR-HLA and TCR-CMV co-occurrence, with a repertoire-size bias correction applied to TCR pairs. False discovery rates were estimated in a later analysis by permuting HLA or CMV assignments 20 times. In a later analysis, co-occurring TCRs were grouped using DBSCAN, with TCRdist sequence similarity added in when clustering inside HLA-allele-positive subsets. Co-occurrence clustering excluded repertoires with fewer than 30,000 or more than 120,000 public chains, plus five with anomalous nucleotide sharing. TCRdb holds this immuneACCESS table with in-frame rearrangements only. Some clones are missing; in checked studies, unresolved V genes explain under half, and the rest has no known cause. That table is the source of V, J and clone size, and D and trimming were worked out from the DNA. Across this sample there are around 140,000 clones, with roughly 72% seen only once. 7.3% of the sample is taken by the ten largest.

This sequence originates from a male donor in good health and CMV-seronegative. Sequenced sample: PBMCs.

The nucleotides read TGTGCCAGCAGCTTAGGGGGCTCGGAGCAGTACTTC. The translation is CASSLGGSEQYF. This receptor chain uses TRBV7-8 and TRBJ2-7; possibly the D gene is TRBD1, per 5 matching bases. The V end loses 1 base and the J end loses 7 bases, and a stretch of 8 bases separates them. Taken from the germline V gene, the CDR1 and CDR2 loops are SGHVS and FQNEAQ. The CDR3 runs 12 amino acids, cysteine and phenylalanine included. The DNA shown is the 36-base CDR3, in frame from base 1.